Below are 28 T cell receptor beta chains sequenced from a single sample in a study of cytomegalovirus exposure and HLA in healthy donors. PCR was performed using 60 Vbeta and 13 Jbeta primers. Clones were sequenced by immunoSEQ multiplex PCR, and TCRdb holds only the in-frame ones, with some missing. The sample lists roughly 160,000 clones; 77% were seen once. The sequenced material came from PBMCs. Receptors were obtained from a woman aged 25-40 years in good health and CMV-seronegative.

The chain is built from TRBV11-2 and TRBJ2-7; 8 nucleotides match TRBD1. The germline gives CDR1 SGHAT, CDR2 FQNNGV. V shed 5 bases, J shed 0 bases, and the junction held 6 bases outside the gene matches. The CDR3 has 15 residues. The CDR3 region has the DNA TGTGCCAGCAGCAGAACAGGGGGTGACTCCTACGAGCAGTACTTC. This codes for CASSRTGGDSYEQYF.

The CDR3 here is CASSQYPKPRYGYTF. CDR3 DNA: TGTGCCAGCAGTCAATATCCCAAGCCTCGCTATGGCTACACCTTC. The chain recombines TRBV27 with TRBJ1-2; no clear D gene. V gave up 5 bases and J gave up 4 bases, with 17 bases separating them. Germline V CDR1 and CDR2: MNHEY, SMNVEV (reference sequence). The CDR3 spans 15 residues.

This chain uses TRBV14 with TRBJ1-2, with 7 bases aligning to TRBD1. Per germline, CDR1 SGHDN and CDR2 FVKESK. V was pared by 5 bases and J by 4 bases, with 22 bases of the junction left unmatched. The CDR3 has 19 amino acids. The CDR3 DNA follows: TGTGCCAGCAGCGCCCGGACGGGACAGCCTTTCAGATTCCTCTATGGCTACACCTTC. The encoded protein is CASSARTGQPFRFLYGYTF.

The genes are TRBV5-4 and TRBJ2-7; D remains unclear. CDR3 length: 15 amino acids. CDR1 and CDR2 (germline): SGHNT, YYREEE (reference sequence). The ends were cut back, 4 bases at V and 0 bases at J, with 14 bases in the middle. The CDR3 sequence is CASSPPTESSYEQYF. DNA of the CDR3: TGTGCCAGCAGCCCGCCAACAGAGAGCTCCTACGAGCAGTACTTC. The full variable domain, completed using reference TRBV5-4 and TRBJ2-7, is ETGVTQSPTHLIKTRGQQVTLRCSSQSGHNTVSWYQQALGQGPQFIFQYYREEENGRGNFPPRFSGLQFPNYSSELNVNALELDDSALYLCASSPPTESSYEQYFGPGTRLTVT.

The rearrangement joins TRBV7-2 to TRBJ1-4; 8 positions match TRBD1. CDR3 length: 14 amino acids. Germline V gene lookup returns CDR1 SGHTA and CDR2 FQGNSA. Trimming cost V 1 base and J 8 bases; bases outside gene matches: 3. This chain's CDR3 is CASSLGTGREKLFF. The CDR3 DNA sequence: TGTGCCAGCAGCTTAGGGACAGGGCGCGAAAAACTGTTTTTT.

The chain recombines TRBV19 with TRBJ2-7; D might be TRBD2 (5 bases). The CDR3 length is 15 residues. V lost 3 bases and J 3 bases, leaving 15 bases between the germline ends. Germline values: CDR1 LNHDA, CDR2 SQIVND (reference sequence). This chain's CDR3 is CASSIQGLGDYEQYF. The CDR3 nucleotides are TGTGCCAGTAGTATCCAAGGACTGGGAGACTACGAGCAGTACTTC.

The genes are TRBV5-1 and TRBJ1-2, with 10 bases fitting TRBD1. The junction had 8 bases not matched to a gene; V was cut back by 1 base and J by 2 bases. This CDR3 spans 17 amino acids. Germline loops: CDR1 SGHRS, CDR2 YFSETQ. The CDR3 here is CASSLTLPGQGNYGYTF. CDR3 nucleotide sequence: TGCGCCAGCAGCTTGACACTACCGGGACAGGGGAACTATGGCTACACCTTC.

The gene calls are TRBV4-2 and TRBJ2-1; 11 bases are shared with TRBD2. The CDR3 is 19 amino acids. The junction had 14 bases not matched to a gene; V was cut back by 0 bases and J by 7 bases. Germline CDR1 is LGHNA and CDR2 is YNFKEQ. CDR3 protein: CASSQDPSGGFFGNNEQFF. CDR3 DNA sequence: TGTGCCAGCAGCCAAGACCCTAGCGGGGGGTTTTTTGGGAATAATGAGCAGTTCTTC.

The rearrangement joins TRBV2 to TRBJ1-3; the match to TRBD1 covers 7 bases. V was pared by 5 bases and J by 3 bases, with 7 bases of the junction left unmatched. Germline V gene data show CDR1 as SNHLY and CDR2 as FYNNEI. This CDR3 is 15 amino acids long. In DNA form, the CDR3 reads TGTGCCAGCAGTCTCGAGGGGGCAGGTGGAAACACCATATATTTT. Protein: CASSLEGAGGNTIYF. The whole variable domain, remainder taken from reference TRBV2 and TRBJ1-3, is EPEVTQTPSHQVTQMGQEVILRCVPISNHLYFYWYRQILGQKVEFLVSFYNNEISEKSEIFDDQFSVERPDGSNFTLKIRSTKLEDSAMYFCASSLEGAGGNTIYFGEGSWLTVV.

The V gene is TRBV28, the J gene TRBJ2-2; D gene unclear. Trimming took off 5 bases at V and 8 bases at J, with 9 bases between the two ends. CDR1 and CDR2 from the germline V gene are MDHEN and SYDVKM. CDR3 length: 12 amino acids. In nucleotides, the CDR3 is TGTGCCAGCAGTCCGGTTCTGGGGGAGCTGTTTTTT. Protein: CASSPVLGELFF.

The CDR3 loop is CASSKAGVASYNEQFF. The CDR3 DNA reads TGTGCCAGCAGCAAAGCAGGGGTAGCCTCCTACAATGAGCAGTTCTTC. This chain connects TRBV21-1 to TRBJ2-1; the DNA was not used to check the table's D call, TRBD1. TRBV21-1 is designated a pseudogene. The CDR3 extends over 16 amino acids.

This clone was recorded only once. The V gene is TRBV19, the J gene TRBJ2-1, with TRBD2 matching 13 bases. The CDR3 covers 15 residues. The ends lost 4 bases at V and 10 bases at J; junction bases unmatched: 7. Germline V gene lookup returns CDR1 LNHDA and CDR2 SQIVND (reference sequence). The CDR3: CASSNGLAGAREQFF. In DNA form, the CDR3 reads TGTGCCAGTAGTAATGGACTAGCGGGAGCGAGGGAGCAGTTCTTC.

There are a few counts of this clone. This chain joins TRBV2 and TRBJ2-5; the match to TRBD2 covers 10 bases. Germline V lookup: CDR1 SNHLY, CDR2 FYNNEI. Trimming removed 10 bases from V and 5 bases from J; junction bases left unmatched: 4. This CDR3 spans 12 amino acids. The CDR3 nucleotides read TGTGCCACCTCGACTAGCGGGGAGACCCAGTACTTC. Amino acids: CATSTSGETQYF.

The rearrangement uses TRBV7-6 and TRBJ2-1, with D possibly being TRBD2 (6 bases). Germline V gene lookup returns CDR1 SGHVS and CDR2 FNYEAQ. With 0 bases removed from V and 10 bases from J, the gap between germline ends came to 22 bases. The CDR3 spans 17 residues. CDR3 residues: CASSLAFEEGAHQEQFF. CDR3 DNA sequence: TGTGCCAGCAGCTTAGCGTTTGAGGAGGGCGCCCACCAGGAGCAGTTCTTC.

Only a few counts were recorded for this clone. The genes are TRBV5-4 and TRBJ1-4; TRBD1 matches 11 bases. J was trimmed by 2 bases and V by 4 bases; bases with no gene match: 4. The germline gives CDR1 SGHNT, CDR2 YYREEE (reference sequence). CDR3 length: 16 amino acids. This chain's CDR3 is CASSRTGGATNEKLFF. CDR3 nucleotides: TGTGCCAGCAGCCGGACAGGGGGCGCGACTAATGAAAAACTGTTTTTT. The whole variable domain, remainder taken from reference TRBV5-4 and TRBJ1-4, is ETGVTQSPTHLIKTRGQQVTLRCSSQSGHNTVSWYQQALGQGPQFIFQYYREEENGRGNFPPRFSGLQFPNYSSELNVNALELDDSALYLCASSRTGGATNEKLFFGSGTQLSVL.

This clone has more than one count but fewer than ten. This sequence joins TRBV7-9 and TRBJ1-3; TRBD1 is a possible D gene (5 bases). V lost 5 bases, J lost 4 bases, and 12 bases lay in between. The CDR3 covers 14 residues. The germline CDR1 and CDR2 sequences are SEHNR and FQNEAQ (reference sequence). The CDR3 region has the DNA TGTGCCAGCAGCCCGGGACTATGGGGAAACACCATATATTTT. Its translation: CASSPGLWGNTIYF.

This clone was observed a few times. J is TRBJ1-5 and V is TRBV7-8, with D unclear. The length of the CDR3 is 17 residues. Trimming removed 5 bases from V and 4 bases from J, with 21 bases in between. Germline V CDR1 and CDR2: SGHVS, FQNEAQ. CDR3 region: CASSGGLGGLENQPQHF. The DNA for the CDR3 is TGTGCCAGCAGCGGCGGGCTGGGAGGGTTGGAAAATCAGCCCCAGCATTTT. The variable domain in full, completed from reference TRBV7-8 and TRBJ1-5, reads GAGVSQSPRYKVAKRGQDVALRCDPISGHVSLFWYQQALGQGPEFLTYFQNEAQLDKSGLPSDRFFAERPEGSVSTLKIQRTQQEDSAVYLCASSGGLGGLENQPQHFGDGTRLSIL.

This clone has just one count. This chain links TRBV6-5 with TRBJ2-7; TRBD1 might be the D (6 bases). This CDR3 comprises 13 residues. Trimming removed 5 bases at V and 0 bases at J, with 8 bases between. Germline CDR1 is MNHEY and CDR2 is SVGAGI. This CDR3 is CASSRDNSYEQYF. The CDR3 DNA reads TGTGCCAGCAGTCGGGACAACTCCTACGAGCAGTACTTC.

The gene calls are TRBV11-2 and TRBJ2-7; possibly TRBD2 for D (6 bases). The V gene's germline CDR1 is SGHAT and CDR2 FQNNGV. The CDR3 loop spans 15 amino acids. Trimming cost V 5 bases and J 3 bases, with 17 bases left between them. CDR3 loop: CASSQDSGTFYEQYF. The CDR3 coding sequence is TGTGCCAGCAGCCAAGATTCCGGGACTTTCTACGAGCAGTACTTC.

Concerning this clone: One junction end does not reproduce the germline sequence, and a read error may be involved. This rearrangement joins TRBV5-1 to TRBJ1-2, with D perhaps matching TRBD1 (5 bases). From germline, CDR1 is SGHRS and CDR2 YFSETQ. The CDR3 is 16 residues long. The CDR3 DNA sequence: TGCGCCAGCAGCTTGGACCCGGCAGGGTCGGACTATGGCTACCCCTTC. Its translation is CASSLDPAGSDYGYPF.

This rearrangement joins TRBV11-2 to TRBJ1-2; 8 bases fit TRBD1. The CDR3 sequence is 15 residues long. Germline V gene data show CDR1 as SGHAT and CDR2 as FQNNGV. V lost 2 bases and J lost 4; bases outside the gene matches: 6. The CDR3 loop is CASSLLGTGSYGYTF. The CDR3 DNA follows: TGTGCCAGCAGCTTACTAGGGACAGGAAGCTATGGCTACACCTTC.

The V call is TRBV27, the J call TRBJ2-2; 11 bases agree with TRBD2. In germline, CDR1 is MNHEY, CDR2 SMNVEV (reference sequence). V shed 3 bases and J 6 bases; nucleotides not matched to a gene: 3. The CDR3 length is 15 residues. The CDR3 spells CASSFASGRSGELFF. The CDR3 DNA follows: TGTGCCAGCAGTTTTGCTAGCGGGAGGTCCGGGGAGCTGTTTTTT.

V gene TRBV7-2 combines with J gene TRBJ1-2; TRBD1 agrees at 7 bases. With V trimmed by 4 bases and J by 4 bases, 6 bases remained unmatched. CDR3 length: 14 residues. Germline V CDR1 and CDR2: SGHTA, FQGNSA. The DNA for the CDR3 is TGTGCCAGCAGCTCAAAGGGACAGACCTATGGCTACACCTTC. Its translation is CASSSKGQTYGYTF.

In its sample, this clone was seen once. The V call is TRBV2, the J call TRBJ1-3; D unresolved. V was cut by 6 bases and J by 0 bases, with 12 bases left in between. The CDR3 covers 15 residues. From germline, CDR1 is SNHLY and CDR2 FYNNEI. The CDR3 sequence is CASSETAGSGNTIYF. CDR3 coding DNA: TGTGCCAGCAGCGAAACAGCGGGCTCTGGAAACACCATATATTTT.

The V and J genes are TRBV27 and TRBJ2-3; TRBD2 matches at 9 bases. This CDR3 region has 17 residues. Germline CDR1 reads MNHEY; CDR2 reads SMNVEV (reference sequence). The trim removed 5 bases at V and 3 bases at J, leaving 12 bases unmatched. In DNA form, the CDR3 reads TGTGCCAGCAGTCCCTGGAGTAGCGGGAGTGCGACAGATACGCAGTATTTT. Translation: CASSPWSSGSATDTQYF.

The table lists this clone with a few counts. The chain links TRBV5-4 to TRBJ2-7; 7 nucleotides line up with TRBD2. The germline V gene has CDR1 SGHNT and CDR2 YYREEE (reference sequence). The V segment lost 7 bases and the J segment 2 bases; nucleotides outside the gene matches: 9. The CDR3 extends over 14 amino acids. This CDR3 reads CASSNGGGTYEQYF. The CDR3 DNA reads TGTGCCAGCTCCAATGGGGGAGGGACCTACGAGCAGTACTTC.

The J gene is TRBJ2-5, the V gene TRBV5-1; TRBD2 matches at 8 bases. Germline CDR1 is SGHRS and CDR2 is YFSETQ. The CDR3 is made up of 15 amino acids. V lost 2 bases and J lost 3; bases outside the gene matches: 6. The CDR3: CASSLAPTSEETQYF. The DNA of the CDR3 is TGCGCCAGCAGCTTAGCCCCGACTAGCGAAGAGACCCAGTACTTC. The full variable domain, rest sourced from reference TRBV5-1 and TRBJ2-5, is KAGVTQTPRYLIKTRGQQVTLSCSPISGHRSVSWYQQTPGQGLQFLFEYFSETQRNKGNFPGRFSGRQFSNSRSEMNVSTLELGDSALYLCASSLAPTSEETQYFGPGTRLLVL.

This clone came up a few times. The rearrangement joins TRBV19 to TRBJ1-1, with 8 bases fitting TRBD1. CDR1 LNHDA and CDR2 SQIVND come from the germline V gene (reference sequence). With V trimmed by 4 bases and J by 0 bases, 7 bases remained unmatched. The CDR3 is 16 amino acids. In DNA, the CDR3 is TGTGCCAGTAGTAGACAGACAGGGGCGATGAACACTGAAGCTTTCTTT. Its protein is CASSRQTGAMNTEAFF.